These 12 T cell receptor beta chains were all obtained from the same sample, sequenced in a study of blood T cells in healthy people across ages. It was with a sample-barcoded 5' primer and a J-beta primer mix that a second PCR of roughly 7 to 12 cycles was run. One entry per CDR3 protein results from TCRdb running MiXCR on the 5' RACE reads. The data contain over a million distinct CDR3 sequences, 35% to 45% of them singletons. Sequencing was carried out using blood. Receptors were obtained from a young woman in good health.

There are a few counts of this clonotype. V is TRBV7-8 and J is TRBJ2-3; the match to TRBD1 covers 8 bases. The CDR3 consists of 17 residues. The germline V gene encodes CDR1 SGHVS and CDR2 FQNEAQ. Trimming at V came to 4 bases and at J to 4 bases, leaving 13 bases not matched to a gene. The CDR3 coding sequence is TGTGCCAGCAGCTCCCCGCTGACAGGGGATGTGGCAGATACGCAGTATTTT. Translation: CASSSPLTGDVADTQYF.

This rearrangement joins TRBV20-1 to TRBJ2-7, with D perhaps matching TRBD2 (6 bases). Germline assignment: CDR1 DFQATT and CDR2 SNEGSKA (reference sequence). V was pared by 2 bases and J by 7 bases, with 18 bases between. The CDR3 runs to 14 residues. CDR3 nucleotides: TGCAGTGCTAGACCGGGACTGGCTACGAAGGAGCAGTACTTC. Protein: CSARPGLATKEQYF.

Written as DNA, the CDR3 is TGTGCCAGCAGCCCCCCGACGCGGGCGGCAGATACGCAGTATTTT. Translating gives CASSPPTRAADTQYF. The V gene is TRBV5-6, the J gene TRBJ2-3; D perhaps matches TRBD2 (5 bases). Germline CDR1 SGHDT, CDR2 YYEEEE. This CDR3 has 15 residues. The germline V and J ends were trimmed by 4 bases and 4 bases, with 16 bases remaining between them.

This chain joins TRBV6-5 and TRBJ2-7, with D perhaps TRBD2 (6 bases). CDR3 length equals 17 residues. Between the trimmed V and J ends, which lost 4 bases and 0 bases, there was a span of 19 bases. The germline V gene has CDR1 MNHEY and CDR2 SVGAGI. The CDR3 loop reads CASSFTGIGGNSYEQYF. As DNA, the CDR3 is TGTGCCAGCAGTTTTACGGGGATCGGGGGAAACTCCTACGAGCAGTACTTC.

V gene TRBV6-1 combines with J gene TRBJ1-2, with 9 bases that match TRBD1. This CDR3 spans 17 amino acids. Germline V gene data show CDR1 as MNHNS and CDR2 as SASEGT. The junction had 12 bases not matched to a gene; V was cut back by 2 bases and J by 5 bases. CDR3 DNA sequence: TGTGCCAGCAGTGAAAGTCCCCTTCCAGGGACAGGGTATGGCTACACCTTC. It encodes CASSESPLPGTGYGYTF.

The chain uses TRBV18 and TRBJ2-2; D perhaps matches TRBD1 (5 bases). V gave up 4 bases and J gave up 7 bases, with 7 bases separating them. The V gene's germline CDR1 is KGHSH and CDR2 LQKENI. The CDR3 runs to 12 residues. CDR3: CASSQGIGELFF. In nucleotides, the CDR3 is TGTGCCAGCTCACAGGGGATCGGGGAGCTGTTTTTT. The variable domain in full, with the rest retrieved from reference TRBV18 and TRBJ2-2, is NAGVMQNPRHLVRRRGQEARLRCSPMKGHSHVYWYRQLPEEGLKFMVYLQKENIIDESGMPKERFSAEFPKEGPSILRIQQVVRGDSAAYFCASSQGIGELFFGEGSRLTVL.

J is TRBJ1-1 and V is TRBV29-1, with D possibly TRBD1 on 6 matching bases. CDR3 size: 14 residues. V was clipped by 7 bases and J by 0 bases, with 15 bases between them. Germline V gene data show CDR1 as SQVTM and CDR2 as ANQGSEA. The CDR3 region has the DNA TGCAGCGCACTGACAGGCCGAATGAACACTGAAGCTTTCTTT. This encodes CSALTGRMNTEAFF.

This clonotype has only a few counts. The chain joins TRBV11-2 to TRBJ2-3; a weak D match, TRBD1 (5 bases). The V end lost 2 bases, the J end lost 0 bases, and 9 bases lay between the germline ends. Germline CDR1 SGHAT, CDR2 FQNNGV. This CDR3 spans 15 amino acids. CDR3 sequence reads: CASSLFQGSTDTQYF. The CDR3 DNA reads TGTGCCAGCAGCTTATTTCAGGGCAGCACAGATACGCAGTATTTT.

This clonotype has more than one count but fewer than ten. The chain joins TRBV29-1 to TRBJ2-5; D is possibly TRBD2 (5 bases). CDR1 is SQVTM, CDR2 ANQGSEA, per germline. V was shortened by 8 bases and J by 3 bases, with 16 bases between the two germline ends. This CDR3 spans 13 amino acids. CDR3 residues: CSSKGGGEETQYF. The CDR3, as DNA: TGCAGCTCAAAGGGTGGAGGCGAAGAGACCCAGTACTTC.

The V gene is TRBV20-1, the J gene TRBJ2-5, with 8 bases matching TRBD2. Germline CDR1 is DFQATT and CDR2 is SNEGSKA (reference sequence). The V gene end was trimmed by 6 bases and the J gene end by 11 bases; junction bases not matched to a gene: 17. The CDR3 loop spans 14 amino acids. In DNA form, the CDR3 reads TGCAGTGCCCCCGGGAGGGGGGGCGGTTATGAGCAGTACTTC. Translated, it gives CSAPGRGGGYEQYF.

This chain joins TRBV2 and TRBJ1-2; no clear D gene. Trimming left V 6 bases short and J 7 bases short, with 9 bases between. The CDR3 consists of 11 residues. CDR1 SNHLY and CDR2 FYNNEI come from the germline V gene. DNA for the CDR3: TGTGCCAGCAGGGATTTAAGTGGCTACACCTTC. This gives the protein CASRDLSGYTF.

The rearrangement uses TRBV20-1 and TRBJ2-1, with 7 positions matching TRBD1. V lost 4 bases, J lost 4 bases, and 7 bases stayed unmatched. The CDR3 is 14 amino acids. The germline V gene encodes CDR1 DFQATT and CDR2 SNEGSKA (reference sequence). The CDR3 here is CSAIRGQPYNEQFF. The CDR3 DNA follows: TGCAGTGCTATCAGGGGACAGCCATACAATGAGCAGTTCTTC.